The 27 T cell receptor beta chains below all came from one sample that was sequenced in a study of shared clonotypes between healthy human individuals. CD45RO negativity and positive selection for CCR7 defined naive CD8 cells, a population that excluded terminally differentiated effector memory CD45RA+ cells. Produced via immunoSEQ multiplex PCR; TCRdb's table is partial and in-frame only. The sample has approximately 1.9 million clones, approximately 92% seen once. The sequenced sample consisted of naive CD8+ T cells from PBMCs. These receptors all come from a man aged 18 to 30 in good health. Some clones in this sample may be carry-over from other donors' samples.

The chain is built from TRBV28 and TRBJ2-1; D tentatively fits TRBD1 or TRBD2 (7 bases each). V lost 5 bases and J lost 7, with 18 bases in between. The CDR3 length is 15 residues. CDR1 is MDHEN and CDR2 is SYDVKM in the germline V gene. The CDR3 DNA sequence: TGTGCCAGCAGTAACACCAGGGGGGGGTTAAATGAGCAGTTCTTC. Its translation is CASSNTRGGLNEQFF.

The chain recombines TRBV4-1 with TRBJ2-1; no firm D call. Trimming shortened V by 4 bases and J by 5 bases, and 9 bases separated the two germline ends. CDR1 and CDR2 from the germline V gene are MGHRA and YSYEKL. There are 13 residues in the CDR3. The CDR3 region has the DNA TGCGCCAGCAGCCCTAGAATAGACAATGAGCAGTTCTTC. Protein product: CASSPRIDNEQFF.

The rearrangement joins TRBV7-9 to TRBJ1-1; weak D call: TRBD1 (6 bases). This CDR3 contains 16 residues. With 3 bases removed from V and 1 base from J, the gap between germline ends came to 15 bases. The germline CDR1 and CDR2 sequences are SEHNR and FQNEAQ (reference sequence). The chain's CDR3 is CASSFPLGGPNTEAFF. The CDR3, as DNA: TGTGCCAGCAGCTTCCCCCTGGGGGGGCCGAACACTGAAGCTTTCTTT.

The chain recombines TRBV9 with TRBJ2-1, with TRBD2 matching over 7 bases. The V and J ends lost 1 base and 2 bases, in that order; junction bases with no gene match: 6. The CDR3 length is 16 residues. The germline gives CDR1 SGDLS, CDR2 YYNGEE. CDR3 DNA: TGTGCCAGCAGCGTACATCTAGCGGTACCCTACAATGAGCAGTTCTTC. As protein: CASSVHLAVPYNEQFF.

The chain employs TRBV30 and TRBJ1-6, with 10 bases that match TRBD1. Germline-derived CDR1 and CDR2 are GTSNPN and SVGIG (reference sequence). The CDR3 contains 14 residues. The V segment lost 0 bases and the J segment 10 bases; nucleotides outside the gene matches: 3. The CDR3 region is CAWSVGTGESPLHF. The CDR3 DNA follows: TGTGCCTGGAGTGTGGGGACAGGGGAATCACCCCTCCACTTT.

The chain links TRBV29-1 to TRBJ2-1; TRBD1 matches at 10 bases. J gave up 0 bases and V 7 bases, and 3 bases lay outside the gene matches. CDR1 and CDR2 from the germline V gene are SQVTM and ANQGSEA. This CDR3 region has 14 residues. CDR3 bases: TGCAGCGCTAGGACAGGGGGCTCCTACAATGAGCAGTTCTTC. This encodes CSARTGGSYNEQFF.

V usage is TRBV27 and J usage is TRBJ1-6, with 8 bases matching TRBD1. Looked up from germline, CDR1 is MNHEY and CDR2 is SMNVEV (reference sequence). There are 14 residues in the CDR3. The V segment lost 3 bases and the J segment 9 bases; nucleotides outside the gene matches: 4. The CDR3 DNA is TGTGCCAGCAGTTTCAGGGGGACAGGTTCACCCCTCCACTTT. Its translation: CASSFRGTGSPLHF.

The chain is built from TRBV7-9 and TRBJ1-5; D is undetermined. Germline V lookup: CDR1 SEHNR, CDR2 FQNEAQ (reference sequence). V dropped 4 bases and J dropped 5 bases, with 18 bases sitting between them. The CDR3 covers 16 residues. The CDR3 DNA reads as TGTGCCAGCAGCTCCCCCGGATTCGGGGTGGATCAGCCCCAGCATTTT. Translation: CASSSPGFGVDQPQHF.

CDR3 sequence (DNA): TGTGCCATCAGTGAGAAGGCGTCTGAGGAGCTGTTTTTT. Translating it yields CAISEKASEELFF. The chain carries TRBV10-3 and TRBJ2-2; D unclear. This CDR3 spans 13 amino acids. Germline V CDR1 and CDR2: ENHRY, SYGVKD. The V gene lost 2 bases and the J gene lost 10 bases, with 11 bases spanning the gap.

The chain joins TRBV27 to TRBJ1-2, with D hard to call. The germline V gene has CDR1 MNHEY and CDR2 SMNVEV (reference sequence). Trimming removed 1 base at V and 0 bases at J, with 6 bases between. The CDR3 consists of 14 residues. In DNA form, the CDR3 reads TGTGCCAGCAGTTTATATTCCCCTAACTATGGCTACACCTTC. Protein: CASSLYSPNYGYTF.

The chain uses TRBV27 and TRBJ2-3, with TRBD1 as a possible D gene (7 bases). CDR1 and CDR2 from the germline V gene are MNHEY and SMNVEV (reference sequence). The CDR3 totals 15 residues. The V end was cut by 5 bases, the J end by 2 bases, with 14 bases between. The CDR3 DNA sequence: TGTGCCAGCAGTGATGGAGGGGGCAACACAGATACGCAGTATTTT. It specifies CASSDGGGNTDTQYF.

This clone was found once. The chain joins TRBV15 to TRBJ2-2, with D uncertain. The germline V gene encodes CDR1 LNHNV and CDR2 YYDKDF (reference sequence). V was trimmed by 0 bases and J by 0 bases, leaving 8 bases between them. CDR3 length: 16 residues. In DNA, the CDR3 is TGTGCCACCAGCAGAGATGGACGGTCGAACACCGGGGAGCTGTTTTTT. It yields the protein CATSRDGRSNTGELFF.

A remark on this clone: Distinct nucleotide sequences in the sample also encode this CDR3. The chain links TRBV29-1 to TRBJ2-3; the match to TRBD2 covers 10 bases. Unmatched junction bases numbered 7, after V lost 6 bases and J lost 1 base. Germline V gene sequence: CDR1 SQVTM, CDR2 ANQGSEA. The CDR3 extends over 15 amino acids. The CDR3 spells CSVERTSGRTDTQYF. CDR3 DNA: TGCAGCGTGGAGAGGACTAGCGGACGCACAGATACGCAGTATTTT.

The chain is built from TRBV10-3 and TRBJ2-5; no clear D. The end of the DNA fits TRBJ2-7 better, so the J call may be wrong. Germline CDR1 is ENHRY and CDR2 is SYGVKD. The CDR3 is made up of 11 amino acids. The CDR3 reads CAISSTYEQYF. The CDR3 DNA sequence: TGTGCCATCAGTTCAACTTACGAGCAGTACTTC.

As for this clone: Other DNA sequences of this sample code for an identical CDR3. The CDR3 DNA reads as TGTGCCAGCAGTTTATCACCAGGGGCTCGTACAGATACGCAGTATTTT. Translating gives CASSLSPGARTDTQYF. The V call is TRBV27, the J call TRBJ2-3, with TRBD1 as a possible D gene (6 bases). The ends were cut back, 0 bases at V and 3 bases at J, with 13 bases in the middle. CDR3 length: 16 amino acids. Germline V gene data show CDR1 as MNHEY and CDR2 as SMNVEV (reference sequence).

V usage is TRBV29-1 and J usage is TRBJ1-1; 8 nucleotides align to TRBD1. This CDR3 region has 13 residues. The germline V gene encodes CDR1 SQVTM and CDR2 ANQGSEA. After removal of 8 bases from V and 3 bases from J, the junction contained 8 bases not matched to a gene. The CDR3, as DNA: TGCAGCACATCGGACAGGGACGACACTGAAGCTTTCTTT. It is translated as CSTSDRDDTEAFF.

The chain couples TRBV7-3 to TRBJ1-1, with 9 bases aligning to TRBD1. Unmatched junction bases numbered 6, after V lost 3 bases and J lost 7 bases. CDR3 length equals 14 residues. Germline CDR1 SGHTA, CDR2 FQGTGA. The CDR3 sequence is CASSFTGGPIEAFF. The CDR3 DNA is TGTGCCAGCAGCTTTACAGGGGGCCCTATTGAAGCTTTCTTT. The full variable domain, its missing parts supplied by reference TRBV7-3 and TRBJ1-1, is GAGVSQTPSNKVTEKGKYVELRCDPISGHTALYWYRQSLGQGPEFLIYFQGTGAADDSGLPNDRFFAVRPEGSVSTLKIQRTERGDSAVYLCASSFTGGPIEAFFGQGTRLTVV.

The chain links TRBV25-1 to TRBJ1-5, with D perhaps TRBD1 (5 bases). The CDR3 covers 15 residues. The V gene lost 7 bases and the J gene lost 0 bases, with 13 bases spanning the gap. CDR1 and CDR2 from the germline V gene are MGHDK and SYGVNS. The CDR3 protein is CASTGTAYSNQPQHF. DNA of the CDR3: TGTGCCAGCACCGGGACGGCATATAGCAATCAGCCCCAGCATTTT. Drawing the rest from reference TRBV25-1 and TRBJ1-5, the complete variable domain is EADIYQTPRYLVIGTGKKITLECSQTMGHDKMYWYQQDPGMELHLIHYSYGVNSTEKGDLSSESTVSRIRTEHFPLTLESARPSHTSQYLCASTGTAYSNQPQHFGDGTRLSIL.

The chain links TRBV27 to TRBJ1-2; 7 nucleotides line up with TRBD1. With V trimmed by 5 bases and J by 8 bases, 8 bases remained unmatched. Germline V gene lookup returns CDR1 MNHEY and CDR2 SMNVEV (reference sequence). The CDR3 has 13 residues. This CDR3 reads CASSPLTGYGYTF. The CDR3 nucleotides are TGTGCCAGCAGTCCCTTGACAGGGTACGGCTACACCTTC.

The J gene is TRBJ1-1, the V gene TRBV4-2, with D possibly matching TRBD1 (5 bases). Germline V CDR1 and CDR2: LGHNA, YNFKEQ. Trimming cost V 0 bases and J 0 bases, with 11 bases left between them. There are 16 residues in the CDR3. Here the CDR3 reads CASSQEGEGLNTEAFF. CDR3 in DNA: TGTGCCAGCAGCCAAGAAGGGGAGGGGCTGAACACTGAAGCTTTCTTT.

The chain recombines TRBV2 with TRBJ2-1, with D perhaps TRBD1 or TRBD2 (6 bases each). Germline CDR1 is SNHLY and CDR2 is FYNNEI. Trimming took off 8 bases at V and 4 bases at J, with 15 bases between the two ends. The CDR3 is made up of 14 amino acids. The CDR3 is CASLTGGGYNEQFF. DNA of the CDR3: TGTGCCAGCTTAACAGGAGGGGGTTACAATGAGCAGTTCTTC.

The chain uses TRBV27 and TRBJ1-2, with D possibly TRBD1 on 6 matching bases. The V gene lost 7 bases and the J gene lost 0 bases, with 12 bases spanning the gap. Germline CDR1 reads MNHEY; CDR2 reads SMNVEV (reference sequence). This CDR3 has 14 amino acids. CDR3 residues: CASTGTGTNYGYTF. The CDR3 region has the DNA TGTGCCAGCACCGGCACAGGGACTAACTATGGCTACACCTTC.

This chain connects TRBV7-8 to TRBJ2-5; 10 bases agree with TRBD1. The CDR3 has 15 amino acids. V lost 4 bases, J lost 4 bases, and 6 bases stayed unmatched. CDR1 and CDR2 (germline): SGHVS, FQNEAQ. DNA for the CDR3: TGTGCCAGCAGCTCCCGGACAGGGGGGGGAGAGACCCAGTACTTC. Its translation: CASSSRTGGGETQYF.

V is TRBV4-3 and J is TRBJ2-1; D is possibly TRBD2 (6 bases). The V gene's germline CDR1 is LGHNA and CDR2 YSLEER. The CDR3 sequence is 15 residues long. The V gene lost 1 base and the J gene lost 7 bases, with 14 bases spanning the gap. CDR3 amino acids: CASSQVIGSGNEQFF. CDR3 in DNA: TGCGCCAGCAGCCAAGTTATCGGGAGTGGAAATGAGCAGTTCTTC.

The chain has TRBV5-1 and TRBJ2-7, with D unresolved. V was trimmed by 3 bases and J by 3 bases, leaving 7 bases between them. CDR1 and CDR2 from the germline V gene are SGHRS and YFSETQ. The CDR3 loop spans 12 amino acids. The CDR3 loop reads CASSWNRYEQYF. CDR3 coding DNA: TGCGCCAGCAGCTGGAACCGCTACGAGCAGTACTTC.

The V call is TRBV30, the J call TRBJ2-1; D gene unclear. Trimming cost V 0 bases and J 5 bases, with 11 bases left between them. The CDR3 totals 14 residues. Per the germline V gene, CDR1 is GTSNPN and CDR2 is SVGIG (reference sequence). The CDR3 loop reads CAWSVLRTDNEQFF. DNA for the CDR3: TGTGCCTGGAGTGTACTCCGGACCGACAATGAGCAGTTCTTC. The whole variable domain, filled in from reference TRBV30 and TRBJ2-1, reads SQTIHQWPATLVQPVGSPLSLECTVEGTSNPNLYWYRQAAGRGLQLLFYSVGIGQISSEVPQNLSASRPQDRQFILSSKKLLLSDSGFYLCAWSVLRTDNEQFFGPGTRLTVL.

The chain has TRBV5-1 and TRBJ2-4; D possibly corresponds to TRBD1 (6 bases). Germline V gene sequence: CDR1 SGHRS, CDR2 YFSETQ. Trimming left V 0 bases short and J 0 bases short, with 16 bases between. The CDR3 runs to 18 residues. The CDR3 loop reads CASSLGRTAELAKNIQYF. The CDR3 DNA is TGCGCCAGCAGCTTGGGACGGACAGCCGAATTAGCCAAAAACATTCAGTACTTC.